The sequence of this T cell receptor (beta chain) was determined in a study of regulatory T cells in long-lasting Graves disease. The sample holds many counts of this clonotype. What it binds is not known. Study findings and constraints: Those with persistent disease had in common more public clonotypes (2,741) than new patients (approximately 990). Examination was confined to peripheral blood, excluding thyroid tissue.

Described time point: newly diagnosed GD, antithyroid drugs for less than 3 months. The TCR library was prepared using RNA isolated from PBMCs. Tubes containing EDTA received roughly 9 milliliters of drawn peripheral blood. CDR3 length equals 12 residues. Germline V gene data show CDR1 as KGHSH and CDR2 as LQKENI. V gave up 2 bases and J gave up 5 bases, with 6 bases separating them. To make TCR beta libraries, researchers used iRepertoire HTBI primers and Arm-PCR of CDR3 regions. TCRdb analysed the multiplex PCR reads with MiXCR anew, one entry per CDR3 protein. The data hold approximately 390,000 distinct CDR3 sequences, with around 16% observed a single time. This sample also appeared in a second study, on T cells in Graves' hyperthyroidism and ophthalmopathy.

The specimen comprised peripheral blood mononuclear cells (PBMCs), sampled at new diagnosis, from a patient treated with antithyroid drugs. This sequence joins TRBV18 and TRBJ2-5; D unresolved. The clonotype was recovered from a woman under 30 with Graves disease. The CDR3 spells CASSPKRETQYF. The CDR3 DNA follows: TGTGCCAGCTCACCAAAGAGGGAGACCCAGTACTTC.